These 17 T cell receptor beta chains came from one sample sequenced in a study of shared clonotypes between healthy human individuals. CD8 cells regarded as naive lacked CD45RO, were positively chosen for CCR7, and omitted terminally differentiated effector memory CD45RA+ cells. The repertoire was sequenced with immunoSEQ multiplex PCR; TCRdb's copy has only in-frame clones and lacks some. The sample yields some 2 million clones, over 85% seen once. Sequencing was carried out using naive CD8+ T cells sorted from blood. The receptors derive from a man younger than 35 in good health.

The V and J genes are TRBV4-1 and TRBJ2-1; 10 nucleotides match TRBD2. After removal of 3 bases from V and 4 bases from J, the junction contained 3 bases not matched to a gene. Germline V gene lookup returns CDR1 MGHRA and CDR2 YSYEKL. The CDR3 spans 15 residues. CDR3 sequence reads: CASSHQTSGYNEQFF. Here the CDR3 DNA reads TGCGCCAGCAGCCATCAGACTAGCGGGTACAATGAGCAGTTCTTC.

As regards this clone: Other nucleotide sequences in the sample specify the same CDR3. This sequence joins TRBV11-2 and TRBJ2-7; D gene ambiguous. The CDR3 totals 13 residues. CDR1 is SGHAT, CDR2 FQNNGV, per germline. V was shortened by 5 bases and J by 3 bases, with 11 bases between the two germline ends. Here the CDR3 reads CASSPGLGYEQYF. The CDR3 DNA follows: TGTGCCAGCAGCCCCGGCCTGGGCTACGAGCAGTACTTC. Looking up the rest from reference TRBV11-2 and TRBJ2-7 gives the full variable domain: EAGVAQSPRYKIIEKRQSVAFWCNPISGHATLYWYQQILGQGPKLLIQFQNNGVVDDSQLPKDRFSAERLKGVDSTLKIQPAKLEDSAVYLCASSPGLGYEQYFGPGTRLTVT.

Concerning this clone: This sample includes further DNA sequences coding for the same CDR3. V is TRBV28 and J is TRBJ2-7, with 9 bases aligning to TRBD1. The CDR3 is 14 residues long. With 3 bases clipped from V and 4 bases from J, the junction kept 4 bases outside the gene matches. The germline CDR1 and CDR2 sequences are MDHEN and SYDVKM. The CDR3 DNA follows: TGTGCCAGCAGTTTGACAGGGGGATTATACGAGCAGTACTTC. Residues: CASSLTGGLYEQYF.

The chain combines TRBV4-1 with TRBJ2-7; 8 bases are shared with TRBD1. The CDR3 has 14 amino acids. Germline-derived CDR1 and CDR2 are MGHRA and YSYEKL. V trimming: 4 bases; J trimming: 3 bases; junction bases outside the gene matches: 5. The CDR3 DNA is TGCGCCAGCAGCCCACGGACAGGGTACTACGAGCAGTACTTC. Translated: CASSPRTGYYEQYF.

The rearrangement uses TRBV9 and TRBJ2-7, with 9 bases aligning to TRBD2. The V gene's germline CDR1 is SGDLS and CDR2 YYNGEE. This CDR3 has 19 amino acids. J was trimmed by 4 bases and V by 4 bases; bases with no gene match: 21. In DNA, the CDR3 is TGTGCCAGCAGCCCAACCTCCGTGTTAGGCGGGGGGGGGAAGTACGAGCAGTACTTC. Its translation: CASSPTSVLGGGGKYEQYF.

This clone showed up just once. This same CDR3 is encoded by further DNA sequences in the sample. The chain has TRBV9 and TRBJ1-1; a weak D match, TRBD1 (5 bases). Trimming left V 2 bases short and J 4 bases short, with 9 bases between. CDR1 is SGDLS and CDR2 is YYNGEE in the germline V gene. CDR3 length equals 13 residues. The CDR3 DNA reads TGTGCCAGCAGCGTCTTCGGGGGCACTGAAGCTTTCTTT. This translates into CASSVFGGTEAFF.

This clone was picked up one time. The chain is built from TRBV4-3 and TRBJ2-1, with D maybe TRBD2 (5 bases). Germline V lookup: CDR1 LGHNA, CDR2 YSLEER. This CDR3 is 15 amino acids long. V was cut by 1 base and J by 2 bases, with 9 bases left in between. CDR3 in amino acids: CASSQGPSPYNEQFF. The DNA for the CDR3 is TGCGCCAGCAGCCAAGGTCCTAGCCCCTACAATGAGCAGTTCTTC.

The count of this clone is one. This sequence joins TRBV10-2 and TRBJ2-1, with 7 bases that match TRBD1. Losses at the gene ends were 7 bases for V and 10 bases for J; bases not matched to a gene: 4. This CDR3 contains 11 residues. Germline V gene sequence: CDR1 WSHSY, CDR2 SAAADI. The CDR3: CASKGAREQFF. The CDR3 bases are TGCGCCAGCAAGGGGGCGCGGGAGCAGTTCTTC.

The chain is built from TRBV4-1 and TRBJ2-7; D not certain. In germline, CDR1 is MGHRA, CDR2 YSYEKL. Trimming took off 2 bases at V and 0 bases at J, with 11 bases between the two ends. The CDR3 extends over 15 amino acids. Written as DNA, the CDR3 is TGCGCCAGCAGCCAAACCGAACTGAGCTCCTACGAGCAGTACTTC. Translated, it gives CASSQTELSSYEQYF.

This chain joins TRBV5-6 and TRBJ1-5, with no clear D. This CDR3 has 15 residues. CDR1 and CDR2 from the germline V gene are SGHDT and YYEEEE. Trimming pared 4 bases from V and 6 bases from J, leaving 17 bases between. The CDR3 sequence is CASSPFPGMGQPQHF. CDR3 in DNA: TGTGCCAGCAGCCCCTTTCCCGGGATGGGTCAGCCCCAGCATTTT.

This rearrangement joins TRBV30 to TRBJ2-7; 10 bases fit TRBD2. V shed 0 bases, J shed 1 base, and the junction held 15 bases outside the gene matches. Per the germline V gene, CDR1 is GTSNPN and CDR2 is SVGIG (reference sequence). CDR3 length: 19 residues. The CDR3 loop reads CAWSVPREVLSGRSYEQYF. The DNA for the CDR3 is TGTGCCTGGAGTGTTCCCCGCGAGGTTCTTAGCGGGAGGTCCTACGAGCAGTACTTC. The whole variable domain, filled in from reference TRBV30 and TRBJ2-7, reads SQTIHQWPATLVQPVGSPLSLECTVEGTSNPNLYWYRQAAGRGLQLLFYSVGIGQISSEVPQNLSASRPQDRQFILSSKKLLLSDSGFYLCAWSVPREVLSGRSYEQYFGPGTRLTVT.

This clone was counted a single time. V gene TRBV6-6 combines with J gene TRBJ1-4; D gene uncertain. Trimming removed 2 bases at V and 4 bases at J, with 2 bases between. The CDR3 runs 12 residues. Germline V CDR1 and CDR2: MNHNY, SVGAGI (reference sequence). This chain's CDR3 is CASSYDNEKLFF. DNA for the CDR3: TGTGCCAGCAGTTACGATAATGAAAAACTGTTTTTT.

The chain combines TRBV7-9 with TRBJ2-3; 10 bases align to TRBD2. CDR1 and CDR2 from the germline V gene are SEHNR and FQNEAQ (reference sequence). J gave up 2 bases and V 1 base, and 3 bases lay outside the gene matches. This CDR3 is built from 16 residues. This CDR3 is CASSLVLAGVTDTQYF. CDR3 sequence (DNA): TGTGCCAGCAGCTTAGTCCTAGCGGGAGTCACAGATACGCAGTATTTT. Together with reference TRBV7-9 and TRBJ2-3, the CDR3 gives the full variable domain: DTGVSQNPRHKITKRGQNVTFRCDPISEHNRLYWYRQTLGQGPEFLTYFQNEAQLEKSRLLSDRFSAERPKGSFSTLEIQRTEQGDSAMYLCASSLVLAGVTDTQYFGPGTRLTVL.

This clone was counted once. The CDR3 is CASSLNGGHEKLFF. CDR3 coding DNA: TGTGCCAGCAGTTTAAACGGGGGGCATGAAAAACTGTTTTTT. The genes are TRBV27 and TRBJ1-4; TRBD1 might be the D (6 bases). The CDR3 sequence is 14 residues long. Germline assignment: CDR1 MNHEY and CDR2 SMNVEV (reference sequence). V was clipped by 2 bases and J by 6 bases, with 10 bases between them.

V and J are TRBV7-9 and TRBJ1-2; D unresolved. The CDR3 contains 15 residues. Germline CDR1 is SEHNR and CDR2 is FQNEAQ (reference sequence). V was cut by 3 bases and J by 2 bases, with 13 bases left in between. The CDR3, as DNA: TGTGCCAGCAGCTTTGGGCACCCATCGAACTATGGCTACACCTTC. Protein sequence: CASSFGHPSNYGYTF.

The chain is built from TRBV27 and TRBJ2-7, with 10 nucleotides matching TRBD1. V gave up 5 bases and J gave up 1 base; unmatched junction bases: 5. From germline, CDR1 is MNHEY and CDR2 SMNVEV (reference sequence). The CDR3 extends over 15 amino acids. Here the CDR3 DNA reads TGTGCCAGCAGTGAGACAGGGGGCGCGTCCTACGAGCAGTACTTC. Translated: CASSETGGASYEQYF.

V gene TRBV9 combines with J gene TRBJ2-1; D is possibly TRBD1 (6 bases). Trimming left V 0 bases short and J 1 base short, with 8 bases between. Germline V gene sequence: CDR1 SGDLS, CDR2 YYNGEE. There are 15 residues in the CDR3. CDR3 nucleotide sequence: TGTGCCAGCAGCGTAGTGCAGGGGTCCTACAATGAGCAGTTCTTC. It is translated as CASSVVQGSYNEQFF.